Each of the 16 T cell receptor beta chains below was sequenced from the same sample in a study of blood T cell repertoires in COVID-19. Some clones are missing from TCRdb's copy, which holds only in-frame ones; the method was immunoSEQ multiplex PCR. Of some 290,000 clones listed, 85% to 90% are singletons. The sample comprised peripheral blood. Source of these receptors: a woman aged 25 to 39 with COVID-19, enrolled during active disease.

The CDR3 sequence is CSGGQYTEAFF. The CDR3 region has the DNA TGCAGTGGGGGACAGTACACTGAAGCTTTCTTT. V and J are TRBV20-1 and TRBJ1-1; 7 bases agree with TRBD1. CDR3 length: 11 amino acids. Trimming at V came to 7 bases and at J to 3 bases, leaving 2 bases not matched to a gene. Germline CDR1 reads DFQATT; CDR2 reads SNEGSKA (reference sequence).

This clone appeared a single time. The chain is built from TRBV19 and TRBJ2-2; 10 bases agree with TRBD1. Per the germline V gene, CDR1 is LNHDA and CDR2 is SQIVND (reference sequence). Germline trimming cut 6 bases from V and 5 bases from J; bases unmatched to any gene: 0. This CDR3 region has 13 residues. In nucleotides, the CDR3 is TGTGCCAGTAGGGGACAGGGGACCGGGGAGCTGTTTTTT. This sequence encodes CASRGQGTGELFF.

The J gene is TRBJ2-4, the V gene TRBV19; D is possibly TRBD1 (6 bases). V lost 5 bases and J lost 4, with 27 bases in between. The CDR3 totals 19 residues. Looked up from germline, CDR1 is LNHDA and CDR2 is SQIVND (reference sequence). DNA of the CDR3: TGTGCCAGTAGTTTAGTGGTCGTCAGGGGTGGTAGCCTGAAAAACATTCAGTACTTC. Protein sequence: CASSLVVVRGGSLKNIQYF.

This chain uses TRBV4-2 with TRBJ2-7, with a possible D match to TRBD1 (5 bases). CDR3 length: 15 residues. The V gene's germline CDR1 is LGHNA and CDR2 YNFKEQ. V lost 0 bases to trimming and J lost 5 bases, with 14 bases between them. CDR3 sequence reads: CASSQDRRQRDEQYF. CDR3 sequence (DNA): TGTGCCAGCAGCCAAGATAGGAGACAGCGCGACGAGCAGTACTTC.

This clone came up once. The rearrangement joins TRBV11-2 to TRBJ1-3, with a weak D call TRBD1 (6 bases). Germline V lookup: CDR1 SGHAT, CDR2 FQNNGV. The V end lost 1 base, the J end lost 4 bases, and 11 bases lay between the germline ends. The CDR3 covers 15 residues. In nucleotides, the CDR3 is TGTGCCAGCAGCTTAGGCCGGGACATCGGAAACACCATATATTTT. Encoded protein: CASSLGRDIGNTIYF. Full variable domain (missing parts from reference TRBV11-2 and TRBJ1-3): EAGVAQSPRYKIIEKRQSVAFWCNPISGHATLYWYQQILGQGPKLLIQFQNNGVVDDSQLPKDRFSAERLKGVDSTLKIQPAKLEDSAVYLCASSLGRDIGNTIYFGEGSWLTVV.

The CDR3 protein is CASSPAGQGGTEAFF. In nucleotides, the CDR3 is TGCGCCAGCAGCCCGGCGGGACAGGGAGGCACTGAAGCTTTCTTT. The V and J genes are TRBV5-1 and TRBJ1-1; the match to TRBD1 covers 9 bases. This CDR3 is built from 15 residues. Per the germline V gene, CDR1 is SGHRS and CDR2 is YFSETQ. After removal of 4 bases from V and 4 bases from J, the junction contained 8 bases not matched to a gene.

This sequence joins TRBV5-1 and TRBJ1-1, with D unclear. Germline CDR1 and CDR2: SGHRS and YFSETQ. Deletions cut 1 base from V and 0 bases from J, with 19 bases between. CDR3 length: 18 amino acids. CDR3 residues: CASSLRRGRSAMNTEAFF. The CDR3 DNA sequence: TGCGCCAGCAGCTTGCGGAGAGGGAGAAGCGCGATGAACACTGAAGCTTTCTTT.

This clone was observed once. The chain recombines TRBV5-6 with TRBJ1-4; TRBD1 aligns across 7 bases. Trimming took 1 base from V and 7 from J; bases not matched to a gene: 7. Germline CDR1 and CDR2: SGHDT and YYEEEE. The CDR3 spans 15 residues. The CDR3 nucleotides read TGTGCCAGCAGCTTGAACAGGGGCGATGCTGAAAAACTGTTTTTT. It encodes CASSLNRGDAEKLFF.

The CDR3 region is CASSERLAGVHEQFF. CDR3 nucleotide sequence: TGTGCCAGCAGCGAACGACTAGCGGGAGTGCATGAGCAGTTCTTC. The chain has TRBV11-2 and TRBJ2-1; 12 bases align to TRBD2. Per the germline V gene, CDR1 is SGHAT and CDR2 is FQNNGV. Trimming removed 5 bases from V and 8 bases from J; junction bases left unmatched: 7. The CDR3 has 15 amino acids.

The rearrangement joins TRBV2 to TRBJ1-5; 8 bases fit TRBD1. The length of the CDR3 is 15 residues. Germline V CDR1 and CDR2: SNHLY, FYNNEI. Trimming took 5 bases from V and 2 from J; bases not matched to a gene: 5. In nucleotides, the CDR3 is TGTGCCAGCAGTCTCGACAGGGGTGGCAATCAGCCCCAGCATTTT. This encodes CASSLDRGGNQPQHF.

The rearrangement uses TRBV7-9 and TRBJ1-5, with D hard to call. Germline assignment: CDR1 SEHNR and CDR2 FQNEAQ (reference sequence). V lost 5 bases and J 0 bases, leaving 5 bases between the germline ends. The CDR3 has 13 residues. The CDR3 loop reads CASSVNSNQPQHF. Here the CDR3 DNA reads TGTGCCAGCAGCGTCAATAGCAATCAGCCCCAGCATTTT. The full variable domain, its missing parts supplied by reference TRBV7-9 and TRBJ1-5, is DTGVSQNPRHKITKRGQNVTFRCDPISEHNRLYWYRQTLGQGPEFLTYFQNEAQLEKSRLLSDRFSAERPKGSFSTLEIQRTEQGDSAMYLCASSVNSNQPQHFGDGTRLSIL.

The gene calls are TRBV6-6 and TRBJ1-1; D is undetermined. The germline V and J ends were trimmed by 2 bases and 4 bases, with 8 bases remaining between them. Germline V gene data show CDR1 as MNHNY and CDR2 as SVGAGI (reference sequence). There are 13 residues in the CDR3. The CDR3 coding sequence is TGTGCCAGCAGTTACGGGGAGGGCACTGAAGCTTTCTTT. This encodes CASSYGEGTEAFF.

The chain is built from TRBV19 and TRBJ2-4; TRBD1 matches at 10 bases. The V segment lost 5 bases and the J segment 1 base; nucleotides outside the gene matches: 8. The CDR3 sequence is 17 residues long. Per germline, CDR1 LNHDA and CDR2 SQIVND (reference sequence). The CDR3 sequence: CASSFEGTGVAKNIQYF. The CDR3 DNA sequence: TGTGCCAGTAGTTTCGAGGGGACAGGGGTGGCCAAAAACATTCAGTACTTC.

The gene calls are TRBV7-3 and TRBJ1-2, with no clear D. The CDR3 runs to 15 residues. Germline V gene sequence: CDR1 SGHTA, CDR2 FQGTGA. V was trimmed by 7 bases and J by 2 bases, leaving 17 bases between them. The DNA of the CDR3 is TGTGCCAGCACCCCTTTGTTAACGGTGAACTATGGCTACACCTTC. It translates to CASTPLLTVNYGYTF.

This clone appeared a single time. The chain is built from TRBV20-1 and TRBJ1-2; no clear D gene. V was shortened by 0 bases and J by 6 bases, with 5 bases between the two germline ends. Germline CDR1 DFQATT, CDR2 SNEGSKA (reference sequence). The CDR3 is 11 residues long. CDR3 sequence: CSARDADGYTF. The CDR3 DNA is TGCAGTGCTAGAGATGCGGATGGCTACACCTTC.

The chain recombines TRBV4-1 with TRBJ2-3, with 7 bases that match TRBD2. V lost 5 bases and J lost 6; bases outside the gene matches: 5. CDR3 length equals 13 residues. The germline V gene encodes CDR1 MGHRA and CDR2 YSYEKL. As DNA, the CDR3 is TGCGCCAGCAGCGGGAGGGCCAGCGATACGCAGTATTTT. Amino acids: CASSGRASDTQYF.